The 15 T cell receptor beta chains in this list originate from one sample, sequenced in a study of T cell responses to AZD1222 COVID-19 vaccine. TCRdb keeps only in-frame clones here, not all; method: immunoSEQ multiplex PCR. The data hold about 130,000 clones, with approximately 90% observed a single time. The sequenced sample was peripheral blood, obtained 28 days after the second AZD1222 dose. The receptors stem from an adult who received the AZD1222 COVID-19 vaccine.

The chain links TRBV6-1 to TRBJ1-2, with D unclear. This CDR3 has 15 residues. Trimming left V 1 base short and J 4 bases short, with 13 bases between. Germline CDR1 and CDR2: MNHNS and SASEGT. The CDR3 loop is CASSEDLVSFYGYTF. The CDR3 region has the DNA TGTGCCAGCAGTGAAGATTTGGTCAGTTTCTATGGCTACACCTTC.

In nucleotides, the CDR3 is TGTGCCAGCAGTTCGGGTGGGGGGCAGCATTTT. Its protein is CASSSGGGQHF. The chain joins TRBV28 to TRBJ1-5, with D perhaps matching TRBD1 (5 bases). Germline assignment: CDR1 MDHEN and CDR2 SYDVKM. The CDR3 spans 11 residues. Trimming removed 4 bases at V and 13 bases at J, with 11 bases between.

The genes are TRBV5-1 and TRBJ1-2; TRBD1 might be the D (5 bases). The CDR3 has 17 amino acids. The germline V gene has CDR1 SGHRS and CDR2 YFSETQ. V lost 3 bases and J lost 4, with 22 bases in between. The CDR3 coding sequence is TGCGCCAGCAGCTGGGGACCCGTTGGGGCGGTGGGCTATGGCTACACCTTC. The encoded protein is CASSWGPVGAVGYGYTF.

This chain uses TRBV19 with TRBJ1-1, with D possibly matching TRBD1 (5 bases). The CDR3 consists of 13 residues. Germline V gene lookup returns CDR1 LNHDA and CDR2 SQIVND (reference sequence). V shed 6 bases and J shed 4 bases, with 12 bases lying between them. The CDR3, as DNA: TGTGCCAGTAGAGGGCCCAGGGCCACTGAAGCTTTCTTT. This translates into CASRGPRATEAFF.

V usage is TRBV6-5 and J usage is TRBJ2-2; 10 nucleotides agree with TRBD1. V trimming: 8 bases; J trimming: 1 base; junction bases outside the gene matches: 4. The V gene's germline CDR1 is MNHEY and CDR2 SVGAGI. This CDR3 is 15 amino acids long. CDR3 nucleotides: TGTGCCAGCCGACGGGACAGGGGGAACACCGGGGAGCTGTTTTTT. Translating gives CASRRDRGNTGELFF.

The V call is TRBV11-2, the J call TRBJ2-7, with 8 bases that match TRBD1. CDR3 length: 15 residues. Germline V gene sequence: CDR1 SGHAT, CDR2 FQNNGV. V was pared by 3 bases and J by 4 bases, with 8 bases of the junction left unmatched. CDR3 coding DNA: TGTGCCAGCAGCTTCGGGGACAGGCCTCCGTACGAGCAGTACTTC. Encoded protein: CASSFGDRPPYEQYF.

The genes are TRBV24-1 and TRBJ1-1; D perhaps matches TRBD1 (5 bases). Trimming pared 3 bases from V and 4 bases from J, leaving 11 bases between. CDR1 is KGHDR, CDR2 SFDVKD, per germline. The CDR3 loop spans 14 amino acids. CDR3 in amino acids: CATSDGRASTEAFF. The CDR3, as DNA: TGTGCCACCAGTGATGGCAGGGCGAGCACTGAAGCTTTCTTT.

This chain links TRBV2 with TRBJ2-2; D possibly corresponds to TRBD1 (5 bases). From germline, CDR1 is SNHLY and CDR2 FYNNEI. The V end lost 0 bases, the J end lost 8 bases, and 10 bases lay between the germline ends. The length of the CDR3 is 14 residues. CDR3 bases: TGTGCCAGCAGTGAAGCCCCAGGGCGGGGGGAGCTGTTTTTT. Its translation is CASSEAPGRGELFF.

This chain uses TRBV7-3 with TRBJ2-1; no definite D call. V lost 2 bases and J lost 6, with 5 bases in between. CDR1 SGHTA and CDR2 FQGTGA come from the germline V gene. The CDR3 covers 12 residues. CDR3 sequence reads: CASSLWGNEQFF. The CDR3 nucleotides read TGTGCCAGCAGCTTATGGGGCAATGAGCAGTTCTTC.

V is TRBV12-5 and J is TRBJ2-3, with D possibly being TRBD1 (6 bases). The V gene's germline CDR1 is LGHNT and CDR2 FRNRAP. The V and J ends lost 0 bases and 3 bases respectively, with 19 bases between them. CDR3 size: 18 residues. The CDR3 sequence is CASGLVGRGLLITDTQYF. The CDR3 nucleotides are TGTGCTAGTGGTTTGGTAGGCAGGGGTCTTCTCATTACAGATACGCAGTATTTT.

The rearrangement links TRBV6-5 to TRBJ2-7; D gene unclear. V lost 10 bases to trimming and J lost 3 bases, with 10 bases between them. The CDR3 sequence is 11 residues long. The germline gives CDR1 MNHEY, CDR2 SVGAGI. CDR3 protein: CATSESYEQYF. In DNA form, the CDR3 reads TGTGCCACCTCAGAGAGCTACGAGCAGTACTTC.

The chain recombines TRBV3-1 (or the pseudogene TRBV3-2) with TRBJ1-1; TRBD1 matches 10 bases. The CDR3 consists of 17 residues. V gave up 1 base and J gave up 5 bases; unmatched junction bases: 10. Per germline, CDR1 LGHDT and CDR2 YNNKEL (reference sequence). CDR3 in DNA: TGTGCCAGCAGCCAAGGGACAGGGGGGCACGTGGGTACTGAAGCTTTCTTT. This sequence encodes CASSQGTGGHVGTEAFF.

The CDR3 coding sequence is TGTGCCAGTAGTATCCGCCAAATTCCATTCAACAATGAGCAGTTCTTC. It is translated as CASSIRQIPFNNEQFF. The chain employs TRBV19 and TRBJ2-1; D call uncertain. Per germline, CDR1 LNHDA and CDR2 SQIVND (reference sequence). Trimming took off 3 bases at V and 5 bases at J, with 17 bases between the two ends. The CDR3 sequence is 16 residues long.

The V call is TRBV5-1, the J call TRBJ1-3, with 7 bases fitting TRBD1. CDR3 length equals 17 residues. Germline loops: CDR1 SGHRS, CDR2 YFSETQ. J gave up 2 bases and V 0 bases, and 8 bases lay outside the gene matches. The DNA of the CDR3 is TGCGCCAGCAGCTTGGCCCAGCAGGGGGGGACTGGAAACACCATATATTTT. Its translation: CASSLAQQGGTGNTIYF.

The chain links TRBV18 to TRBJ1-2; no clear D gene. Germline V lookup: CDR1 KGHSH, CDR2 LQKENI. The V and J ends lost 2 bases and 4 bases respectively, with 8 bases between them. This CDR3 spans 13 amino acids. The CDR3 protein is CASSPAAAYGYTF. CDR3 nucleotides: TGTGCCAGCTCACCAGCAGCAGCCTATGGCTACACCTTC.